Shown below are 16 T cell receptor beta chains from a single sample sequenced in a study of a mutant IDH1 vaccine in newly diagnosed glioma. Libraries were prepared by immunoSEQ multiplex PCR; TCRdb keeps only in-frame clonotypes and omits some of them. The sample has 45,000 to 65,000 clones; approximately 64% are singletons. The time point is: week 47, end of study. Every single dose of the vaccine, 300 ug of mutant IDH1 20-mer peptide, came with topical imiquimod. For these receptors, no antigen is known. Material: peripheral blood mononuclear cells (PBMCs), obtained from a glioma patient whose treatment included an IDH1 peptide vaccine. The receptors originated from a middle-aged man with glioma. Some clones in this sample may be carry-over from other donors' samples.

The chain has TRBV7-6 and TRBJ2-2, with 7 positions matching TRBD1. Unmatched junction bases numbered 7, after V lost 5 bases and J lost 4 bases. The CDR3 sequence is 15 residues long. Germline V CDR1 and CDR2: SGHVS, FNYEAQ. The CDR3 DNA is TGTGCCAGCAGCCCGACAGGGATATCCACCGGGGAGCTGTTTTTT. It translates to CASSPTGISTGELFF.

This sequence joins TRBV30 and TRBJ2-7; 9 bases agree with TRBD2. This CDR3 has 15 residues. Germline V gene sequence: CDR1 GTSNPN, CDR2 SVGIG (reference sequence). V shed 4 bases and J 4 bases; nucleotides not matched to a gene: 11. This CDR3 is CAWTAHLAGSYEQYF. Here the CDR3 DNA reads TGTGCCTGGACCGCCCACCTAGCGGGGAGTTACGAGCAGTACTTC.

The chain combines TRBV11-2 with TRBJ2-5; 7 bases fit TRBD1. Germline lookup yields CDR1 SGHAT and CDR2 FQNNGV. J lost 2 bases, V lost 2 bases, and 8 bases had no gene match. The CDR3 length is 16 residues. This CDR3 reads CASSLLQGRKQETQYF. For the CDR3, the DNA is TGTGCCAGCAGCTTACTACAGGGGCGTAAGCAAGAGACCCAGTACTTC.

The chain links TRBV6-6 to TRBJ2-7; D is unclear. V was shortened by 1 base and J by 7 bases, with 14 bases between the two germline ends. The CDR3 is made up of 14 amino acids. CDR1 and CDR2 (germline): MNHNY, SVGAGI (reference sequence). DNA of the CDR3: TGTGCCAGCAGTTACTTGGGCCAGGATAGAGAGCAGTACTTC. Amino acid sequence: CASSYLGQDREQYF.

The count of this clone is one. The chain recombines TRBV6-5 with TRBJ2-7; no clear D gene. The germline CDR1 and CDR2 sequences are MNHEY and SVGAGI. The ends were cut back, 3 bases at V and 6 bases at J, with 9 bases in the middle. There are 12 residues in the CDR3. CDR3 residues: CASSYWGSEQYF. In nucleotides, the CDR3 is TGTGCCAGCAGTTATTGGGGTTCCGAGCAGTACTTC.

The V call is TRBV4-1, the J call TRBJ1-2, with a tentative D call TRBD1 (6 bases). The CDR3 spans 15 residues. V lost 2 bases and J lost 4, with 14 bases in between. The germline gives CDR1 MGHRA, CDR2 YSYEKL. The CDR3 DNA reads as TGCGCCAGCAGCCAAAGGACAGCAGACGTCTATGGCTACACCTTC. Its protein product is CASSQRTADVYGYTF.

V gene TRBV29-1 combines with J gene TRBJ1-1; D unclear. The CDR3 has 14 residues. Trimming shortened V by 7 bases and J by 1 base, and 16 bases separated the two germline ends. CDR1 is SQVTM and CDR2 is ANQGSEA in the germline V gene. In DNA, the CDR3 is TGCAGCGCCGGTCTGGCAGCGCGGAACACTGAAGCTTTCTTT. Residues: CSAGLAARNTEAFF. The variable domain in full, with the rest retrieved from reference TRBV29-1 and TRBJ1-1, is SAVISQKPSRDICQRGTSLTIQCQVDSQVTMMFWYRQQPGQSLTLIATANQGSEATYESGFVIDKFPISRPNLTFSTLTVSNMSPEDSSIYLCSAGLAARNTEAFFGQGTRLTVV.

This clone occurred a few times. V usage is TRBV5-5 and J usage is TRBJ1-1; D is perhaps TRBD1 (5 bases). Germline V gives CDR1 SGHKS, CDR2 YYEKEE (reference sequence). The V end was cut by 4 bases, the J end by 7 bases, with 20 bases between. The CDR3 length is 15 residues. The CDR3 coding sequence is TGTGCCAGCAGCATGCGGGGGAGAGGACTCCTTGAAGCTTTCTTT. The encoded protein is CASSMRGRGLLEAFF.

This clone was recorded a few times. J is TRBJ1-1 and V is TRBV7-3, with D perhaps matching TRBD1 (6 bases). The germline V and J ends were trimmed by 3 bases and 1 base, with 15 bases remaining between them. This CDR3 has 16 residues. Germline V gene lookup returns CDR1 SGHTA and CDR2 FQGTGA. The CDR3 DNA follows: TGTGCCAGCAGCTTGGGGGCGGGGCAGAGGAACACTGAAGCTTTCTTT. This encodes CASSLGAGQRNTEAFF.

Of note for this clone: A junction boundary mismatches the germline segment, possibly from a read error. The chain carries TRBV12-5 and TRBJ2-7, with D hard to call. This CDR3 spans 11 amino acids. Germline V lookup: CDR1 LGHNT, CDR2 FRNRAP. CDR3 protein: CASGLEFEQYF. DNA for the CDR3: TGTGCTAGTGGATTGGAGTTCGAGCAGTACTTC.

The CDR3 DNA reads TGTGCCAGTCTCGGACAGCTACAAAGGGGGTACTTC. As protein: CASLGQLQRGYF. The chain couples TRBV19 to TRBJ2-4; tentative D call: TRBD1 (6 bases). The CDR3 covers 12 residues. The V end was cut by 8 bases, the J end by 15 bases, with 20 bases between. Germline CDR1 reads LNHDA; CDR2 reads SQIVND (reference sequence).

This chain joins TRBV2 and TRBJ2-1; 9 bases align to TRBD1. V was clipped by 6 bases and J by 7 bases; unmatched bases: 4. CDR3 length: 13 residues. Per the germline V gene, CDR1 is SNHLY and CDR2 is FYNNEI. The CDR3 DNA sequence: TGTGCCAGCAGGAAACAGGGGGCTAATGAGCAGTTCTTC. Its protein product is CASRKQGANEQFF.

This chain connects TRBV27 to TRBJ2-7; D is undetermined. V was pared by 0 bases and J by 2 bases, with 8 bases between. Per the germline V gene, CDR1 is MNHEY and CDR2 is SMNVEV (reference sequence). The CDR3 consists of 14 residues. CDR3 region: CASSLSYGPYEQYF. The CDR3 DNA is TGTGCCAGCAGTTTATCGTACGGACCCTACGAGCAGTACTTC.

This clone turned up a few times. The gene calls are TRBV19 and TRBJ1-6; 7 bases fit TRBD1. V lost 7 bases, J lost 13 bases, and 10 bases stayed unmatched. Germline-derived CDR1 and CDR2 are LNHDA and SQIVND (reference sequence). This CDR3 is 13 amino acids long. CDR3 region: CASKRGGPTPLHF. The CDR3 DNA sequence: TGTGCCAGTAAGAGAGGGGGCCCGACGCCCCTCCACTTT.

The chain uses TRBV19 and TRBJ1-1; 7 nucleotides match TRBD1. The CDR3 contains 14 residues. V shed 5 bases, J shed 2 bases, and the junction held 5 bases outside the gene matches. Germline CDR1 is LNHDA and CDR2 is SQIVND (reference sequence). CDR3 region: CASSPRQGNTEAFF. The CDR3 DNA is TGTGCCAGTAGTCCCCGACAGGGAAACACTGAAGCTTTCTTT.

The chain combines TRBV13 with TRBJ2-3; maybe TRBD2 (5 bases). Germline V gene lookup returns CDR1 PRHDT and CDR2 FYEKMQ (reference sequence). With 5 bases removed from V and 7 bases from J, the gap between germline ends came to 13 bases. The CDR3 has 13 amino acids. The CDR3 loop reads CASSQSEGNTQYF. The CDR3 DNA reads as TGTGCCAGCAGCCAGTCCGAGGGAAATACGCAGTATTTT.